The sequence of this TCR beta chain was determined in a study of regulatory T cells. CDR1 and CDR2 from the germline V gene are MNHNS and SASEGT. V lost 6 bases, J lost 0 bases, and 9 bases lay in between. The CDR3 extends over 14 amino acids. This clone was seen a single time. Its antigen is not identified. Sorting split CD4+ cells into CD25-high CD127-low Tregs and CD25-low CD127-high conventional T cells. Primers: 52 TRBV forward and 13 TRBJ reverse. Produced via immunoSEQ multiplex PCR; TCRdb's table is partial and in-frame only. The repertoire consists of approximately 29,000 clones, with over 85% occurring once and the leading ten covering approximately 0.98%. Notes on the study in general: Patient repertoires had restricted TRB V-J pairs and skewed V and J usage, most in Tregs. Hydrophobic residues at CDR3 positions 6 and 7 were enriched in conventional CD4+ T cells of CD3G-deficient patients.

This sequence joins TRBV6-1 and TRBJ2-4, with D tentatively TRBD2 (6 bases). Input material: conventional CD4+ T cells sorted from blood. The TCR sequence derives from a child aged 2 to 15 with CD3G deficiency. The CDR3 coding sequence is TGTGCCAGCAGGCGGGACCTAGCCAAAAACATTCAGTACTTC. This gives the protein CASRRDLAKNIQYF.